These T cell receptor beta chains were read from a single sample in a study of molecular identifiers for immune sequencing clone quantification. TCRdb processed the PCR reads anew with MiXCR; each CDR3 protein has one entry. The data contain a few hundred thousand distinct CDR3 sequences, roughly a fifth of them singletons. Sequencing used naive CD8+ T cells from blood, with Jurkat cell RNA spiked in. All receptors come from a human donor in good health. Some libraries in this study had Jurkat cell RNA spiked in. The CDR3 runs from the conserved cysteine through the conserved F or W.

>TRBV29-1|TRBJ1-1
CSVEVVWTVNEAFF
>TRBV5-1|TRBJ2-1
CASSSGGAFEQFF
>TRBV25-1|TRBJ2-1
CASSPPSAFYNEQFF
>TRBV15|TRBJ1-5
CATSSFRGRPQHF
>TRBV19|TRBJ1-1
CASSIQGLNTEAFF
>TRBV27|TRBJ1-1
CASSLRSHAEAFF
>TRBV28|TRBJ2-7
CASTDHRLAGVEEQYF
>TRBV5-1|TRBJ2-3
CASSLDADTQYF
>TRBV6-2/TRBV6-3|TRBJ2-1
CASSLYSSSYNEQFF
>TRBV24-1|TRBJ2-7
CATSEGRTSGGPTYGQYF
>TRBV7-9|TRBJ1-4
CASSGRQGEATNEKLFF
>TRBV27|TRBJ2-4
CASSLAGDNIQYF
>TRBV13|TRBJ1-6
CASSIVTEANSPLHF
>TRBV5-4|TRBJ2-3
CASSPGRTSTDTQYF
>TRBV11-2|TRBJ2-4
CASSLSDYSKNIQYF
>TRBV20-1|TRBJ2-7
CSASGQSSYEQYF
>TRBV6-5|TRBJ1-2
CASSWQGGYGYTF
>TRBV6-5|TRBJ2-7
CASSYGWGASEQYF
>TRBV9|TRBJ2-3
CASSVVAGGRADTQYF
>TRBV4-1|TRBJ2-7
CASSQVLRGQPYEQYF
>TRBV7-2|TRBJ1-2
CASSFPGQRADYGYTF
>TRBV2|TRBJ1-4
CASRSTGAELFF
>TRBV5-1|TRBJ2-7
CASSQPDRGYYEQYF
>TRBV30|TRBJ1-1
CAWSIRRRGRLSVPEAFF
>TRBV28|TRBJ2-7
CASSLLPGSGGAYEQYF
>TRBV29-1|TRBJ1-1
CSVEGALLNTEAFF
>TRBV12-3/TRBV12-4|TRBJ2-7
CASSPAVSTYEQYF
>TRBV3-1|TRBJ1-6
CASSQVLGQLISNSPLHF
>TRBV29-1|TRBJ1-1
CSVDPGDFGGLNTEAFF
>TRBV6-1|TRBJ2-7
CASRLAGAIEQYF
>TRBV19|TRBJ2-7
CASSILAEGHEQYF
>TRBV7-6|TRBJ1-3
CASSLSTGVPSGNTIYF
>TRBV30|TRBJ2-7
CAWSGTTQGEQYF
>TRBV6-2/TRBV6-3|TRBJ1-1
CASSPIIQGADTEAFF
>TRBV7-2|TRBJ2-5
CASSLGTSGVWVQETQYF
>TRBV6-6|TRBJ2-7
CASSPRDRGDGEQYF
>TRBV21-1|TRBJ1-5
CASSKAGTPFSNQPQHF
>TRBV6-2/TRBV6-3|TRBJ1-1
CASSYGVVTEAFF
>TRBV4-1|TRBJ2-7
CASSQNSGGYEQYF
>TRBV19|TRBJ2-7
CASSPGLAEPSYEQYF
>TRBV6-1|TRBJ2-7
CASRTTGLAYERYF
>TRBV27|TRBJ1-2
CASSSRVNYGYTF
>TRBV2|TRBJ1-1
CASSDPLDKEGNTEAFF
>TRBV6-2/TRBV6-3|TRBJ1-1
CASSWTDVNTEAFF
>TRBV5-5|TRBJ2-7
CASSLAAVDGTSPYEQYF
>TRBV6-5|TRBJ2-5
CASSRTHLPWRETQYF